This T cell receptor beta chain was captured by sequencing in a study of blood T cells in healthy people across ages. Study observations and caveats: Roughly linear declines in TCR beta diversity per million T cells occurred with age.

Germline CDR1 DFQATT, CDR2 SNEGSKA (reference sequence). The CDR3 totals 16 residues. Trimming removed 7 bases from V and 4 bases from J; junction bases left unmatched: 12. There are a few counts of this clonotype. Its antigen is still unknown. A second roughly 6 to 12 cycle PCR used barcoded and J-beta primers. All samples yielded 3 million or more CDR3-containing paired-end reads. Via MiXCR, TCRdb re-called the 5' RACE reads, giving one row per CDR3 protein. The profile shows hundreds of thousands of distinct CDR3 sequences, 58% of them singletons. The donors, all healthy, were Caucasians living in Russia, aged roughly 6 to 90.

The sequenced material came from blood. This sequence was found in a man aged 30-40 years in good health. The rearrangement joins TRBV20-1 to TRBJ2-3; 12 bases are a match to TRBD2. The CDR3 DNA sequence: TGCAGTGGAACTAGACTAGCGGGAGTACCCCCAGATACGCAGTATTTT. This codes for CSGTRLAGVPPDTQYF.